Following are 4 T cell receptor beta chains from one sample sequenced in a study of blood T cells in healthy people across ages. PCR was performed a second time for about 7 to 11 cycles using a sample-barcoded 5' primer and a J-beta primer mix. TCRdb independently ran MiXCR on the 5' RACE reads; one entry per CDR3 protein. The table lists about 570,000 distinct CDR3 sequences, about 29% of them singletons. These data are also associated with another study on T cells of mothers and their children.

Sequencing used blood. These receptors originate from a boy aged 2 to 9 in good health.

Only a few counts were recorded for this clonotype. The germline gene is not matched at one end of the junction; a read error may be the cause. The rearrangement joins TRBV7-9 to TRBJ2-5, with D perhaps TRBD1 (6 bases). Germline-derived CDR1 and CDR2 are SEHNR and FQNEAQ (reference sequence). This CDR3 is 14 amino acids long. CDR3: CASSLLQGQEAQYF. CDR3 nucleotides: TGTGCCAGCAGCTTACTACAGGGCCAAGAGGCCCAGTACTTC.

The chain links TRBV15 to TRBJ1-5; D is perhaps TRBD1 (6 bases). CDR3 length equals 17 residues. The V end was cut by 4 bases, the J end by 0 bases, with 16 bases between. Germline V lookup: CDR1 LNHNV, CDR2 YYDKDF (reference sequence). The DNA for the CDR3 is TGTGCCACCAGCATCCTAGCAGGGGAGTATAGCAATCAGCCCCAGCATTTT. It specifies CATSILAGEYSNQPQHF. The variable domain in full, completed from reference TRBV15 and TRBJ1-5, reads DAMVIQNPRYQVTQFGKPVTLSCSQTLNHNVMYWYQQKSSQAPKLLFHYYDKDFNNEADTPDNFQSRRPNTSFCFLDIRSPGLGDTAMYLCATSILAGEYSNQPQHFGDGTRLSIL.

The genes are TRBV30 and TRBJ1-5, with TRBD1 as a possible D gene (5 bases). This CDR3 region has 13 residues. V was clipped by 3 bases and J by 4 bases, with 10 bases between them. The germline V gene has CDR1 GTSNPN and CDR2 SVGIG (reference sequence). CDR3 in amino acids: CAWSLTVNQPQHF. CDR3 DNA: TGTGCCTGGAGCCTGACAGTTAATCAGCCCCAGCATTTT.

The chain joins TRBV3-1 to TRBJ2-2; D gene unclear. The CDR3 extends over 15 amino acids. Germline V gene sequence: CDR1 LGHDT, CDR2 YNNKEL (reference sequence). The V and J ends lost 0 bases and 3 bases respectively, with 8 bases between them. DNA of the CDR3: TGTGCCAGCAGCCAAGATAACGGTCACACCGGGGAGCTGTTTTTT. It specifies CASSQDNGHTGELFF.